The 2 T cell receptor beta chains below were found in one sample sequenced in a study of cytomegalovirus exposure and HLA in healthy donors. Vbeta (60) and Jbeta (13) primers were used in the PCR. Repertoires were generated with immunoSEQ multiplex PCR, while TCRdb's copy carries only in-frame clones and drops some. Its listing shows under 120,000 clones. The sequencing sample was made of PBMCs. These receptors all come from a man aged 45-65 years in good health and CMV-seronegative.

V gene TRBV25-1 combines with J gene TRBJ1-4, with D perhaps matching TRBD1 (5 bases). The germline CDR1 and CDR2 sequences are MGHDK and SYGVNS. The CDR3 runs to 12 residues. V was cut by 4 bases and J by 8 bases, with 8 bases left in between. CDR3 loop: CASSAQGEKLFF. The CDR3 DNA reads TGTGCCAGCAGTGCTCAGGGCGAAAAACTGTTTTTT. Using reference TRBV25-1 and TRBJ1-4 for the parts outside the CDR3, the full variable domain is EADIYQTPRYLVIGTGKKITLECSQTMGHDKMYWYQQDPGMELHLIHYSYGVNSTEKGDLSSESTVSRIRTEHFPLTLESARPSHTSQYLCASSAQGEKLFFGSGTQLSVL.

This sequence joins TRBV5-1 and TRBJ2-7, with a tentative D call TRBD2 (6 bases). The CDR3 loop spans 15 amino acids. Germline-derived CDR1 and CDR2 are SGHRS and YFSETQ. Trimming took 0 bases from V and 5 from J, leaving 15 bases between them. The CDR3 reads CASSLDGNGGNEQYF. The CDR3 nucleotides are TGCGCCAGCAGCTTGGATGGTAATGGGGGGAACGAGCAGTACTTC.